This T cell receptor (beta chain) came from a study of cytomegalovirus exposure and HLA in healthy donors. The PCR made use of 60 Vbeta and 13 Jbeta primers. Data came from immunoSEQ multiplex PCR; TCRdb stores just in-frame clones and leaves some out. Of fewer than 85,000 clones listed, roughly 82% were seen once; the top ten hold 18%. Study-wide results and caveats: A few V segments could not be told apart, such as TRBV6-2 and TRBV6-3, and were left out. An assumption of roughly uniform sequencing depth across donors underlay the presence/absence analyses.

V lost 4 bases to trimming and J lost 0 bases, with 10 bases between them. Germline CDR1 reads MNHNY; CDR2 reads SVGAGI (reference sequence). The CDR3 sequence is 14 residues long. As concerns this clone: Its antigen is currently unknown.

Sequencing used PBMCs. This sequence was found in a man between 65 and 79 years old in good health and CMV-seropositive. This chain uses TRBV6-6 with TRBJ2-7; TRBD1 might be the D (6 bases). This chain's CDR3 is CASSSQGSSYEQYF. The DNA of the CDR3 is TGTGCCAGCAGTTCACAGGGATCCTCCTACGAGCAGTACTTC.